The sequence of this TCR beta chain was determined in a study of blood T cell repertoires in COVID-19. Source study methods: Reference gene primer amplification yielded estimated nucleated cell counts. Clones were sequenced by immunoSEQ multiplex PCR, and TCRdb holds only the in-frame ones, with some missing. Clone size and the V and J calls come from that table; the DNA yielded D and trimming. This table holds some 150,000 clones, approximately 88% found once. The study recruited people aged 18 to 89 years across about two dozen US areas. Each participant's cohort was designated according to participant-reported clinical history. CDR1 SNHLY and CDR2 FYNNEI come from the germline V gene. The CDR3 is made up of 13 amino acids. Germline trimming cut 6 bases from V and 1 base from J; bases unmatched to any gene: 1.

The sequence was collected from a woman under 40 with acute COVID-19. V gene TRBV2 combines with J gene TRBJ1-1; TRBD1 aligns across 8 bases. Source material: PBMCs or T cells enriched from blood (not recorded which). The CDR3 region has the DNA TGTGCCAGCAGGGGGACAGGGAACACTGAAGCTTTCTTT. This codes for CASRGTGNTEAFF.